Listed below are T cell receptor beta chains from one sample, sequenced in a study of T cell responses to AZD1222 COVID-19 vaccine. Repertoires were generated with immunoSEQ multiplex PCR, while TCRdb's copy carries only in-frame clones and drops some. The repertoire holds under 110,000 clones, with approximately 86% as singletons. Here the sequenced sample was peripheral blood, taken on day 0 of AZD1222 vaccination. These receptors all stem from an adult in good health. CDR3s include the opening cysteine and the closing phenylalanine or tryptophan. Each record gives: CDR3 protein, CDR3 DNA, clone size, V gene, D gene, J gene. D genes are given only for firm matches. Rows may omit the clone size; those that give it use once, few, many or a size class.

CAGQGGKYDEQYF	TGTGCCGGACAGGGTGGTAAGTACGACGAGCAGTACTTC	.	TRBV7-9	TRBD1	TRBJ2-7
CASARGLTEAFF	TGTGCCTCGGCAAGGGGACTCACTGAAGCTTTCTTT	.	TRBV5-6	.	TRBJ1-1
CASSQDRPYEQYF	TGTGCCAGCAGCCAAGACAGGCCCTACGAGCAGTACTTC	.	TRBV7-9	.	TRBJ2-7
CASSDPDRAVDTQYF	TGTGCCTCCAGTGATCCGGACAGGGCCGTGGATACGCAGTATTTT	once	TRBV24-1	TRBD1	TRBJ2-3
CASSEMGGREPQHF	TGTGCCAGCAGTGAAATGGGGGGGAGGGAGCCCCAGCATTTT	.	TRBV2	.	TRBJ1-5
CASSSYGNQPQHF	TGTGCCAGCAGTAGTTACGGAAATCAGCCCCAGCATTTT	.	TRBV28	.	TRBJ1-5
CASSLRTGSGYTF	TGTGCCAGCAGTTTACGGACAGGGAGTGGCTACACCTTC	.	TRBV25-1	TRBD1	TRBJ1-2
CASSWDRQGPTYNEQFF	TGTGCCAGCAGTTGGGACCGACAGGGACCCACCTACAATGAGCAGTTCTTC	.	TRBV28	TRBD1	TRBJ2-1
CASSEWRGSASGRDTQYF	TGTGCCAGCAGTGAATGGAGGGGCAGCGCTAGCGGGAGAGATACGCAGTATTTT	.	TRBV6-1	TRBD2	TRBJ2-3
CASSQGGTSGPPQFF	TGTGCCAGCAGCCAAGGTGGGACTAGCGGGCCCCCGCAGTTCTTC	.	TRBV3-1/TRBV3-2	TRBD2	TRBJ2-1
CASSSIKQPPRHLLAQDSGNTIYF	TGTGCCAGCAGCTCTATAAAACAACCCCCTCGACACCTCCTCGCCCAAGACTCTGGAAACACCATATATTTT	.	TRBV7-1	.	TRBJ1-3
CASSPRQDYYGYTF	TGTGCCAGCAGCCCGAGACAGGACTACTATGGCTACACCTTC	.	TRBV11-2	.	TRBJ1-2
CASSDLWQGGEAFF	TGTGCCAGCAGTGATCTGTGGCAGGGAGGGGAAGCTTTCTTT	.	TRBV6-2/TRBV6-3	.	TRBJ1-1
CASSITDTQYF	TGTGCCAGCAGTATCACAGATACGCAGTATTTT	.	TRBV2	.	TRBJ2-3
CASSSGTSGIYNEQFF	TGTGCCAGCAGCTCCGGGACTAGCGGAATCTACAATGAGCAGTTCTTC	few	TRBV9	TRBD2	TRBJ2-1
CASSYSIGGERTPLHF	TGTGCCAGCAGTTACTCGATAGGGGGCGAGAGGACACCCCTCCACTTT	once	TRBV6-2/TRBV6-3	TRBD1	TRBJ1-6
CASSLGRGQGKTYEQYF	TGCGCCAGCAGCTTGGGTCGAGGACAGGGGAAAACCTACGAGCAGTACTTC	.	TRBV5-1	TRBD1	TRBJ2-7
CASSSGQGVNTGELFF	TGTGCCAGCAGCTCCGGGCAGGGAGTGAACACCGGGGAGCTGTTTTTT	.	TRBV5-4	.	TRBJ2-2
CASSKGTEKYGYTF	TGTGCCAGCAGCAAAGGGACAGAGAAATATGGCTACACCTTC	.	TRBV9	TRBD1	TRBJ1-2
CASSYSRPGGTEAFF	TGTGCCAGCAGTTACTCGCGTCCGGGGGGCACTGAAGCTTTCTTT	.	TRBV6-5	.	TRBJ1-1
CATSRLNRGLSYPYNEQFF	TGCGCCACCAGTCGCCTCAATAGGGGACTCTCCTACCCCTACAATGAGCAGTTCTTC	.	TRBV23-1	.	TRBJ2-1
CASSFPETGELFF	TGTGCCAGCAGTTTCCCGGAAACCGGGGAGCTGTTTTTT	.	TRBV28	.	TRBJ2-2
CASSPGFEGRYEQYF	TGTGCCAGCTCACCAGGTTTCGAGGGGCGATACGAGCAGTACTTC	.	TRBV18	.	TRBJ2-7
CASSFKRRVGGNTIYF	TGTGCCAGCAGCTTCAAACGCAGGGTCGGCGGAAACACCATATATTTT	few	TRBV7-9	.	TRBJ1-3
CASSLSRASLRGTEAFF	TGTGCCAGCAGTTTAAGTCGGGCTAGCCTCCGGGGCACTGAAGCTTTCTTT	few	TRBV28	.	TRBJ1-1
CASSSFFSDLNTEAFF	TGCGCCAGCAGCTCATTCTTCAGCGACTTGAACACTGAAGCTTTCTTT	.	TRBV5-1	.	TRBJ1-1